These T cell receptor beta chains were read from a single sample in a study of shared clonotypes between healthy human individuals. Sequencing was performed with immunoSEQ multiplex PCR; in TCRdb, only in-frame clones are kept and a portion is missing. The sample consists of around 2.5 million clones, roughly 93% of them appearing once. The sequenced material came from naive CD4+ T cells from PBMCs. All receptors come from a man younger than 35 in good health. Some clones in this sample may be carry-over from other donors' samples. The CDR3 runs from the conserved cysteine through the conserved F or W. The D gene is left open where the match is weak. Clone size is shown for a subset of rows, as once, few, many or a class of expanded clone.

TGTGCCAGTAGCACACGAGGGGGTCCCTACGAGCAGTACTTC CASSTRGGPYEQYF TRBV19 . TRBJ2-7 once
TGCGCCAGCAGCCAAGATCCCAGGGCTATAACCGGGGAGCTGTTTTTT CASSQDPRAITGELFF TRBV4-3 . TRBJ2-2 .
TGTGCCAGCAGTTTTCGGTCTGCAACTAATGAAAAACTGTTTTTT CASSFRSATNEKLFF TRBV27 . TRBJ1-4 .
TGTGCCAGCAGTCAGTTCGGACGGACGAACACTGAAGCTTTCTTT CASSQFGRTNTEAFF TRBV28 . TRBJ1-1 .
TGTGCCAGCAGCTTGCAAAGCGGGACCTCCTACAATGAGCAGTTCTTC CASSLQSGTSYNEQFF TRBV5-4 TRBD2 TRBJ2-1 .
TGTGCCGGCTCCCCTTTCGGTACTGGGGCCAACGTCCTGACTTTC CAGSPFGTGANVLTF TRBV11-2 . TRBJ2-6 .
TGTGCCAGCAGCTTAATAGGGCAGGGCTATGAGCAGTTCTTC CASSLIGQGYEQFF TRBV7-3 . TRBJ2-1 .
TGTGCCAGCAGCGTAGCGCCCTCCAGGGGCACCGGGGAGCTGTTTTTT CASSVAPSRGTGELFF TRBV9 . TRBJ2-2 .
TGTGCCAGTAGTATTATAAGAGCCGCTAGCGGGGCAAAGCAGTTCTTC CASSIIRAASGAKQFF TRBV19 TRBD2 TRBJ2-1 .
TGCGCCAGCAGCTTGGGAATTTCCACCGGGGAGCTGTTTTTT CASSLGISTGELFF TRBV5-1 . TRBJ2-2 once
TGTGCCAGTAAGGGGGAGGGGGCCTACGAGCAGTACTTC CASKGEGAYEQYF TRBV19 . TRBJ2-7 .
TGTGCCAGCAGTCCTCGAAGGGACGTATCTAGCGGAGGGAGCTCCTACGAGCAGTACTTC CASSPRRDVSSGGSSYEQYF TRBV27 TRBD2 TRBJ2-7 .
TGTGCCAGCAGCTTAATCGGGGGGTTTAGCTCCTACAATGAGCAGTTCTTC CASSLIGGFSSYNEQFF TRBV7-3 TRBD2 TRBJ2-1 .
TGTGCCAGCATCCCCGCGTGGGACAGCCCCTACGAGCAGTACTTC CASIPAWDSPYEQYF TRBV28 TRBD1 TRBJ2-7 few
TGCGCCAGCAGCTTTGGCACACCCATCTGGGGCTACACCTTC CASSFGTPIWGYTF TRBV5-1 . TRBJ1-2 .
TGTGCCAGTAGTATTGGTCCCCATACTAGCGGGAGAATCCGGAATGAGCAGTTCTTC CASSIGPHTSGRIRNEQFF TRBV19 TRBD2 TRBJ2-1 .
TGTGCCAGCAGCCAAGTCGGGAACACCGGGGAGCTGTTTTTT CASSQVGNTGELFF TRBV14 . TRBJ2-2 .
TGTGCCAGCAGCTTAGCCGAGAGTACTGGTGGCTACACCTTC CASSLAESTGGYTF TRBV7-2 . TRBJ1-2 once
TGTGCCAGCAGCTTAGCGACTGCAGGACTAGCGGCCTCCTACGAGCAGTACTTC CASSLATAGLAASYEQYF TRBV7-2 TRBD2 TRBJ2-7 .
TGTGCCAGCACCATCATTGGGGTAAGATCAGCCCAGCATTTT CASTIIGVRSAQHF TRBV28 . TRBJ1-5 .
TGTGCCAGCAGCTTGGAAGGGTTCCCCTCCTACGAGCAGTACTTC CASSLEGFPSYEQYF TRBV5-4 . TRBJ2-7 .
TGCAGTGCTGAGAGCACTGAAGCTTTCTTT CSAESTEAFF TRBV20-1 . TRBJ1-1 once
TGCGCCAGCAGCTTGGGAACTAGCGGAGATTACAATGAGCAGTTCTTC CASSLGTSGDYNEQFF TRBV5-1 TRBD2 TRBJ2-1 .
TGTGCCAGCAGACCATCGGAGGGGCTAGCGACCTACAATGAGCAGTTCTTC CASRPSEGLATYNEQFF TRBV28 . TRBJ2-1 .
TGCGCCAGCAGGCCGCGGGAGGGGCAAGAGACCCAGTACTTC CASRPREGQETQYF TRBV5-1 TRBD2 TRBJ2-5 .
TGCGCCAGCAGCCAAGCGGGACTAGCGGGACCTTACAATGAGCAGTTCTTC CASSQAGLAGPYNEQFF TRBV4-1 TRBD2 TRBJ2-1 .
TGTGCCTCCGCGTGGCGACTTGCCTACGAGCAGTACTTC CASAWRLAYEQYF TRBV10-3 . TRBJ2-7 .
TGTGCCAGCAGTGCATACCGGGGACAGGGGAATCAGCCCCAGCATTTT CASSAYRGQGNQPQHF TRBV6-1 TRBD1 TRBJ1-5 .
TGTGCCAGCACCACCATTAGCGGGGACCCGTCCTACGAGCAGTACTTC CASTTISGDPSYEQYF TRBV7-2 TRBD2 TRBJ2-7 .
TGCGCCAGCAGTGTACTCGGGGTCCCGGACGAGCAGTACTTC CASSVLGVPDEQYF TRBV5-1 . TRBJ2-7 .
TGTGCCAGCAGCCCCGTCGGGCTAGCGGGAGAAACCTACAATGAGCAGTTCTTC CASSPVGLAGETYNEQFF TRBV7-9 TRBD2 TRBJ2-1 .
TGTGCCAGCAGAGACCCAGGGGCCGCCTCAGATACGCAGTATTTT CASRDPGAASDTQYF TRBV6-1 . TRBJ2-3 .
TGTGCCAGCAATCAGCGCCAAAATAACTATGGCTACACCTTC CASNQRQNNYGYTF TRBV21-1 . TRBJ1-2 .
TGCAGCGTCGACAGCGGGAGCGAGACCCAGTACTTC CSVDSGSETQYF TRBV29-1 TRBD2 TRBJ2-5 .
TGTGCCATCAGTGAGTCGTGGGAGACGGAGCAGTTCTTC CAISESWETEQFF TRBV10-3 . TRBJ2-1 .
TGTGCCAGCAGTCTACAGGGTGCTGGAAACACCATATATTTT CASSLQGAGNTIYF TRBV6-5 . TRBJ1-3 .
TGTGCCAGCAGATCCCGACTAGCGGGAGCGGAGCAGTACTTC CASRSRLAGAEQYF TRBV5-8 TRBD2 TRBJ2-7 .
TGTGCCAGCAGTTTGCTAGCGGGAGGGAACACAGATACGCAGTATTTT CASSLLAGGNTDTQYF TRBV28 TRBD2 TRBJ2-3 .
TGTGCCATCACGGGGGCAGATACGCAGTATTTT CAITGADTQYF TRBV10-3 . TRBJ2-3 .
TGTGCCACCAATGGCGGGGGGCTCGGGAACACTGAAGCTTTCTTT CATNGGGLGNTEAFF TRBV28 . TRBJ1-1 .
TGTGCTCGAGGGTACGGGCCCCAAGAGACCCAGTACTTC CARGYGPQETQYF TRBV5-4 . TRBJ2-5 once
TGTGCCAGCAGCACCGGGACTAGCGGGGCCCGGGGTACGCAGTATTTT CASSTGTSGARGTQYF TRBV7-2 TRBD2 TRBJ2-3 .
TGTGCCAGTAGTATAGATGGATACTGGGACGAGCAGTACTTC CASSIDGYWDEQYF TRBV19 . TRBJ2-7 .
TGTGCCAGCAGTTTAGGTTTTTTTGCGATCTATGGCTACACCTTC CASSLGFFAIYGYTF TRBV28 . TRBJ1-2 once
TGCGCCAGCAGCTTGGGCGGGAGTCCAGTCAATGAGCAGTTCTTC CASSLGGSPVNEQFF TRBV5-1 TRBD2 TRBJ2-1 .
TGCGCCAGCAGCTTGCGTGTATTGGCGGGTGCTTTGACAGAGACCCAGTACTTC CASSLRVLAGALTETQYF TRBV5-1 . TRBJ2-5 .
TGTGCCAGTAGTATAGATGTGCGGACAGCCCAAGAGACCCAGTACTTC CASSIDVRTAQETQYF TRBV19 . TRBJ2-5 .
TGTGCCAGCAGCCTGACAGCACCAACGCTTGAAGCTTTCTTT CASSLTAPTLEAFF TRBV5-5 . TRBJ1-1 once
TGTGCCAGCAGCTTGTATTCGGGGGTTGATGGCTACACCTTC CASSLYSGVDGYTF TRBV5-5 . TRBJ1-2 .
TGCGCCAGCAGCCAAACACGGACTAGCGGGATCTATGAGCAGTTCTTC CASSQTRTSGIYEQFF TRBV4-1 TRBD2 TRBJ2-1 .
TGCGCCAGCAGAAGCGGGTACTCCTACAATGAGCAGTTCTTC CASRSGYSYNEQFF TRBV5-1 . TRBJ2-1 .